Presented here are 16 T cell receptor beta chains from one specimen sequenced in a study of blood T cells in healthy people across ages. PCR was performed a second time for about 6 to 12 cycles using a sample-barcoded 5' primer and a J-beta primer mix. TCRdb reprocessed the 5' RACE reads with MiXCR, giving one entry per CDR3 protein. Here the sample spans 1,500,000 or so distinct CDR3 sequences, approximately 43% being singletons. Sequenced input: blood. The receptors were sampled from a woman aged 18-35 years in good health.

The chain combines TRBV28 with TRBJ2-1; the D gene is possibly TRBD2 (5 bases). The CDR3 is made up of 12 amino acids. Trimming cost V 3 bases and J 9 bases, with 9 bases left between them. The germline V gene encodes CDR1 MDHEN and CDR2 SYDVKM. The chain's CDR3 is CASSFWAGEQFF. Written as DNA, the CDR3 is TGTGCCAGCAGTTTTTGGGCGGGTGAGCAGTTCTTC.

This clonotype was counted a few times. The chain joins TRBV7-9 to TRBJ1-6; D uncertain. This CDR3 contains 16 residues. V was pared by 0 bases and J by 7 bases, with 13 bases between. The germline gives CDR1 SEHNR, CDR2 FQNEAQ (reference sequence). DNA for the CDR3: TGTGCCAGCAGCTTAGCGCAACGAAGGAGGAATTCACCCCTCCACTTT. It specifies CASSLAQRRRNSPLHF.

This chain connects TRBV4-1 to TRBJ1-1; D is uncertain. The CDR3 extends over 12 amino acids. V gave up 5 bases and J gave up 5 bases, with 9 bases separating them. Germline V gene data show CDR1 as MGHRA and CDR2 as YSYEKL. This CDR3 is CASSDYGTEAFF. CDR3 nucleotides: TGCGCCAGCAGCGACTACGGGACTGAAGCTTTCTTT.

V gene TRBV28 combines with J gene TRBJ2-1; a weak D match, TRBD1 (5 bases). Germline V gene data show CDR1 as MDHEN and CDR2 as SYDVKM. V was shortened by 10 bases and J by 4 bases, with 14 bases between the two germline ends. CDR3 length equals 13 residues. CDR3 DNA sequence: TGTGCCATCAAGAAGGGGTCGTACAATGAGCAGTTCTTC. Translating it yields CAIKKGSYNEQFF.

The rearrangement joins TRBV12-3 or TRBV12-4 to TRBJ2-1; a weak D match, TRBD1 (5 bases). The ends were cut back, 3 bases at V and 6 bases at J, with 12 bases in the middle. The length of the CDR3 is 14 residues. The CDR3 sequence: CASSFVGHLNEQFF. The CDR3 DNA reads TGTGCCAGCAGTTTTGTCGGACACCTCAATGAGCAGTTCTTC.

V usage is TRBV18 and J usage is TRBJ2-1; a weak D match, TRBD2 (7 bases). CDR1 and CDR2 (germline): KGHSH, LQKENI. V was cut by 0 bases and J by 4 bases, with 13 bases left in between. The CDR3 is 16 residues long. The chain's CDR3 is CASSPPGGLRYNEQFF. The CDR3 DNA is TGTGCCAGCTCACCACCCGGGGGGCTTCGGTACAATGAGCAGTTCTTC.

Concerning this clonotype itself: Given a much more abundant clone one base away, this may be a read error. J is TRBJ1-2 and V is TRBV29-1, with D unclear. V was trimmed by 7 bases and J by 3 bases, leaving 9 bases between them. Per germline, CDR1 SQVTM and CDR2 ANQGSEA. The CDR3 is 11 residues long. Here the CDR3 DNA reads TGCAGCGGCGGATCGGACTATGGCTACACCTTC. Its translation: CSGGSDYGYTF. Full variable domain (missing parts from reference TRBV29-1 and TRBJ1-2): SAVISQKPSRDICQRGTSLTIQCQVDSQVTMMFWYRQQPGQSLTLIATANQGSEATYESGFVIDKFPISRPNLTFSTLTVSNMSPEDSSIYLCSGGSDYGYTFGSGTRLTVV.

This clonotype has more than one count but fewer than ten. This rearrangement joins TRBV6-5 to TRBJ1-2; TRBD1 might be the D (5 bases). The CDR3 loop spans 16 amino acids. Germline V gives CDR1 MNHEY, CDR2 SVGAGI. The V gene lost 0 bases and the J gene lost 4 bases, with 15 bases spanning the gap. The CDR3 loop is CASSYSGRGRSYGYTF. The CDR3 nucleotides read TGTGCCAGCAGTTACTCGGGACGTGGTAGGAGCTATGGCTACACCTTC.

This clonotype was detected a few times. The chain carries TRBV7-2 and TRBJ1-5; the D is unclear. V was pared by 7 bases and J by 2 bases, with 6 bases between. The CDR3 consists of 12 residues. Germline CDR1 is SGHTA and CDR2 is FQGNSA. The CDR3, as DNA: TGTGCCAGCAAGTATGGCAATCAGCCCCAGCATTTT. As protein: CASKYGNQPQHF.

This clonotype showed up just a few times. The chain links TRBV15 to TRBJ2-1; TRBD2 aligns across 7 bases. Per germline, CDR1 LNHNV and CDR2 YYDKDF (reference sequence). This CDR3 has 15 amino acids. The junction had 7 bases not matched to a gene; V was cut back by 0 bases and J by 8 bases. CDR3 loop: CATSRDFAGEDEQFF. The CDR3 DNA reads as TGTGCCACCAGCAGAGATTTTGCGGGGGAGGATGAGCAGTTCTTC.

The V call is TRBV20-1, the J call TRBJ2-7; no firm D call. The length of the CDR3 is 11 residues. Germline CDR1 DFQATT, CDR2 SNEGSKA (reference sequence). Deletions cut 6 bases from V and 6 bases from J, with 12 bases between. The CDR3 DNA follows: TGCAGTGCCACCGCGGTCACCGAGCAGTACTTC. This sequence encodes CSATAVTEQYF.

A remark on this clonotype: Sequence at one end of the junction differs from germline and may be a read error. The CDR3 nucleotides read TGCGCCAGCAGCCAACGTCTCGGCGGGAACGCTGAAGCTTTCTTT. Translated, it gives CASSQRLGGNAEAFF. The chain employs TRBV4-3 and TRBJ1-1; D is unresolved. Germline CDR1 reads LGHNA; CDR2 reads YSLEER. CDR3 length: 15 residues.

The table lists this clonotype with a few counts. V usage is TRBV6-1 and J usage is TRBJ1-5; 12 nucleotides align to TRBD1. The CDR3 extends over 18 amino acids. Germline V gene data show CDR1 as MNHNS and CDR2 as SASEGT. Trimming cost V 7 bases and J 7 bases; bases outside gene matches: 17. CDR3 bases: TGTGCCAGCAATCAAAGAGGGGGGACAGGGGGCTACATCCAGCCCCAGCATTTT. This sequence encodes CASNQRGGTGGYIQPQHF.

The gene calls are TRBV4-3 and TRBJ2-3, with 7 bases lining up with TRBD2. Germline loops: CDR1 LGHNA, CDR2 YSLEER. V lost 3 bases and J lost 2; bases outside the gene matches: 5. This CDR3 comprises 15 residues. CDR3 nucleotides: TGCGCCAGCAGCCATCTAGCGGATGCCACAGATACGCAGTATTTT. This encodes CASSHLADATDTQYF.

The V call is TRBV7-2, the J call TRBJ1-6; D remains unclear. Trimming removed 5 bases at V and 5 bases at J, with 13 bases between. Germline V lookup: CDR1 SGHTA, CDR2 FQGNSA. The CDR3 consists of 15 residues. The CDR3 sequence: CASSPAVANNSPLHF. The CDR3 region has the DNA TGTGCCAGCAGCCCGGCGGTGGCCAATAATTCACCCCTCCACTTT.

This clonotype occurred a few times. This sequence joins TRBV14 and TRBJ2-4, with TRBD1 matching over 7 bases. With the DNA end fitting TRBJ2-7 better, the J assignment may be wrong. The CDR3 consists of 13 residues. CDR1 is SGHDN, CDR2 FVKESK, per germline. CDR3 sequence reads: CASSKDRSNEQYF. The CDR3 nucleotides read TGTGCCAGCAGCAAGGACAGGTCCAACGAGCAGTACTTC.